These 23 T cell receptor beta chains share one sample of origin, sequenced in a study of T cell responses to AZD1222 COVID-19 vaccine. Measured with immunoSEQ multiplex PCR; TCRdb has only the in-frame clones, and not every one. This repertoire shows approximately 150,000 clones, roughly 92% found once; its top ten account for 1.2% to 1.5%. The material was peripheral blood, obtained on day 0 of AZD1222 vaccination. The receptors were sampled from an adult in good health.

This rearrangement joins TRBV3-1 (or the pseudogene TRBV3-2) to TRBJ2-7; 8 positions agree with TRBD2. Germline lookup yields CDR1 LGHDT and CDR2 YNNKEL (reference sequence). The CDR3 consists of 16 residues. V lost 4 bases and J lost 2; bases outside the gene matches: 10. The CDR3 coding sequence is TGTGCCAGCAGCCCTCCCGGGCGGGAGGCCGCCTACGAGCAGTACTTC. Translating gives CASSPPGREAAYEQYF.

V and J are TRBV11-2 and TRBJ2-5, with D perhaps given as TRBD1 or TRBD2 (6 bases each). Germline V gives CDR1 SGHAT, CDR2 FQNNGV. Trimming pared 4 bases from V and 2 bases from J, leaving 11 bases between. This CDR3 has 14 amino acids. CDR3 in amino acids: CASSSRGLQETQYF. The CDR3, as DNA: TGTGCCAGCAGCTCCCGGGGGCTACAAGAGACCCAGTACTTC.

The rearrangement links TRBV5-1 to TRBJ2-1; 12 nucleotides align to TRBD2. Germline V gene data show CDR1 as SGHRS and CDR2 as YFSETQ. The CDR3 is 13 amino acids. Trimming cost V 4 bases and J 9 bases; bases outside gene matches: 2. The DNA of the CDR3 is TGCGCCAGCAGCGTGGGACTAGCGGGTGAGCAGTTCTTC. It encodes CASSVGLAGEQFF.

The CDR3 is CASSEAMGRDTQYF. CDR3 nucleotides: TGTGCCAGCAGTGAAGCGATGGGGCGGGATACGCAGTATTTT. This rearrangement joins TRBV2 to TRBJ2-3; the D gene is possibly TRBD1 (5 bases). CDR1 and CDR2 (germline): SNHLY, FYNNEI. Deletions cut 0 bases from V and 6 bases from J, with 10 bases between. The CDR3 consists of 14 residues.

The gene calls are TRBV6-5 and TRBJ2-1, with D unclear. Per germline, CDR1 MNHEY and CDR2 SVGAGI. This CDR3 spans 12 amino acids. V shed 6 bases and J shed 6 bases, with 9 bases lying between them. The CDR3 protein is CASSPLGNEQFF. The CDR3 DNA reads as TGTGCCAGCAGCCCCCTAGGCAATGAGCAGTTCTTC.

The rearrangement joins TRBV19 to TRBJ1-1, with D tentatively TRBD1 (6 bases). The ends were cut back, 4 bases at V and 0 bases at J, with 15 bases in the middle. This CDR3 is 16 amino acids long. Germline V gives CDR1 LNHDA, CDR2 SQIVND (reference sequence). CDR3 in amino acids: CASSRGQGVMNTEAFF. CDR3 bases: TGTGCCAGTAGTAGGGGACAAGGGGTTATGAACACTGAAGCTTTCTTT. The full variable domain, its missing parts supplied by reference TRBV19 and TRBJ1-1, is DGGITQSPKYLFRKEGQNVTLSCEQNLNHDAMYWYRQDPGQGLRLIYYSQIVNDFQKGDIAEGYSVSREKKESFPLTVTSAQKNPTAFYLCASSRGQGVMNTEAFFGQGTRLTVV.

The chain is built from TRBV27 and TRBJ2-1; D not resolved. This CDR3 comprises 14 residues. The germline V gene has CDR1 MNHEY and CDR2 SMNVEV (reference sequence). V was pared by 1 base and J by 3 bases, with 7 bases between. This chain's CDR3 is CASSLLANYNEQFF. The CDR3 DNA reads TGTGCCAGCAGTTTATTGGCAAACTACAATGAGCAGTTCTTC.

The chain uses TRBV4-1 and TRBJ1-6; possible D gene TRBD1, 6 bases. Trimming stripped 1 base from V and 2 bases from J, with 15 bases between. The CDR3 totals 18 residues. CDR1 MGHRA and CDR2 YSYEKL come from the germline V gene. CDR3 protein: CASSQGRGRYPYNSPLHF. CDR3 bases: TGCGCCAGCAGCCAAGGGAGGGGGAGGTACCCCTATAATTCACCCCTCCACTTT.

The rearrangement uses TRBV4-3 and TRBJ2-1; tentatively, D is TRBD2 (5 bases). CDR1 is LGHNA, CDR2 YSLEER, per germline. V was cut by 0 bases and J by 10 bases, with 13 bases left in between. The CDR3 consists of 14 residues. The CDR3 region has the DNA TGCGCCAGCAGCCAAGATTCCCGGCCGGGAGAGCAGTTCTTC. It specifies CASSQDSRPGEQFF.

The genes are TRBV28 and TRBJ1-4; D ambiguous. With 6 bases removed from V and 13 bases from J, the gap between germline ends came to 15 bases. Germline V gene data show CDR1 as MDHEN and CDR2 as SYDVKM. CDR3 length: 12 amino acids. CDR3 residues: CASRPPGGGLFF. The DNA for the CDR3 is TGTGCCAGCAGACCCCCGGGAGGTGGACTGTTTTTT.

This rearrangement joins TRBV2 to TRBJ1-1, with TRBD1 matching over 8 bases. Germline assignment: CDR1 SNHLY and CDR2 FYNNEI. Unmatched junction bases numbered 12, after V lost 6 bases and J lost 6 bases. The CDR3 covers 15 residues. The CDR3 sequence: CASRILTGGVAEAFF. CDR3 DNA: TGTGCCAGCAGGATTCTCACAGGGGGGGTTGCTGAAGCTTTCTTT. The complete variable domain, with remaining parts taken from reference TRBV2 and TRBJ1-1, reads EPEVTQTPSHQVTQMGQEVILRCVPISNHLYFYWYRQILGQKVEFLVSFYNNEISEKSEIFDDQFSVERPDGSNFTLKIRSTKLEDSAMYFCASRILTGGVAEAFFGQGTRLTVV.

This clone was observed once. The chain recombines TRBV7-2 with TRBJ1-2; tentative D call: TRBD1 (6 bases). V lost 5 bases to trimming and J lost 3 bases, with 13 bases between them. CDR1 is SGHTA and CDR2 is FQGNSA in the germline V gene. The CDR3 loop spans 14 amino acids. This CDR3 reads CASSPRTDYYGYTF. The DNA of the CDR3 is TGTGCCAGCAGCCCCAGGACAGATTACTATGGCTACACCTTC.

The rearrangement links TRBV5-4 to TRBJ2-3; D uncertain. CDR1 is SGHNT, CDR2 YYREEE, per germline (reference sequence). V was cut by 0 bases and J by 1 base, with 9 bases left in between. The CDR3 sequence is 15 residues long. The CDR3 DNA reads TGTGCCAGCAGCTTGGGGGGAATGGGCACAGATACGCAGTATTTT. This encodes CASSLGGMGTDTQYF.

V usage is TRBV15 and J usage is TRBJ1-4; TRBD1 aligns across 7 bases. CDR1 is LNHNV and CDR2 is YYDKDF in the germline V gene (reference sequence). The V gene end was trimmed by 1 base and the J gene end by 7 bases; junction bases not matched to a gene: 12. The CDR3 runs 17 residues. The CDR3 nucleotides are TGTGCCACCAGCAGAGCCAAGATACAGGGGCGCATTGAAAAACTGTTTTTT. Translating it yields CATSRAKIQGRIEKLFF.

V gene TRBV5-1 combines with J gene TRBJ1-1; a possible D gene is TRBD1 (6 bases). V was trimmed by 4 bases and J by 1 base, leaving 11 bases between them. This CDR3 spans 14 amino acids. Germline CDR1 reads SGHRS; CDR2 reads YFSETQ. The CDR3 spells CASSPQGTNTEAFF. The CDR3 DNA follows: TGCGCCAGCAGCCCCCAGGGGACGAACACTGAAGCTTTCTTT.

The CDR3 loop reads CASSQELGARGTEAFF. The CDR3 DNA reads as TGTGCCAGCAGCCAAGAACTGGGGGCGCGGGGCACTGAAGCTTTCTTT. V gene TRBV3-1 (or the pseudogene TRBV3-2) combines with J gene TRBJ1-1; perhaps TRBD1 as D (6 bases). The germline CDR1 and CDR2 sequences are LGHDT and YNNKEL (reference sequence). Trimming left V 0 bases short and J 4 bases short, with 15 bases between. This CDR3 region has 16 residues.

V and J are TRBV6-2 or TRBV6-3 and TRBJ1-3; D gene unclear. The CDR3 is made up of 13 amino acids. V was shortened by 5 bases and J by 9 bases, with 14 bases between the two germline ends. CDR1 is MNHEY, CDR2 SVGEGT, per germline. CDR3 sequence reads: CASSPGPGITIYF. CDR3 coding DNA: TGTGCCAGCAGTCCCGGACCTGGCATCACCATATATTTT.

The J gene is TRBJ1-1, the V gene TRBV3-1 (or the pseudogene TRBV3-2); D gene unclear. Germline-derived CDR1 and CDR2 are LGHDT and YNNKEL (reference sequence). V lost 0 bases, J lost 4 bases, and 6 bases lay in between. The CDR3 has 13 residues. Here the CDR3 reads CASSQDPGTEAFF. Here the CDR3 DNA reads TGTGCCAGCAGCCAAGACCCGGGCACTGAAGCTTTCTTT.

The gene calls are TRBV28 and TRBJ2-2; a possible D gene is TRBD2 (6 bases). The CDR3 totals 17 residues. Trimming cost V 1 base and J 4 bases, with 16 bases left between them. CDR1 MDHEN and CDR2 SYDVKM come from the germline V gene. The CDR3 DNA is TGTGCCAGCAGTTTATCCCTTGTCGGGAGCGGCACCGGGGAGCTGTTTTTT. Amino acid sequence: CASSLSLVGSGTGELFF.

This sequence joins TRBV4-1 and TRBJ1-4; D ambiguous. The CDR3 runs 16 residues. The germline V gene has CDR1 MGHRA and CDR2 YSYEKL. V was pared by 1 base and J by 0 bases, with 9 bases between. The chain's CDR3 is CASSQGAAATNEKLFF. The CDR3 DNA is TGCGCCAGCAGCCAAGGGGCAGCAGCAACTAATGAAAAACTGTTTTTT.

The chain couples TRBV2 to TRBJ2-3, with D unclear. Germline V gives CDR1 SNHLY, CDR2 FYNNEI. The CDR3 runs to 15 residues. V was shortened by 7 bases and J by 3 bases, with 17 bases between the two germline ends. CDR3 in DNA: TGTGCCAGCACTCCCTTGGGCCTAGTGACAGATACGCAGTATTTT. Protein: CASTPLGLVTDTQYF.

The rearrangement joins TRBV3-1 (or the pseudogene TRBV3-2) to TRBJ2-7; D remains unclear. Between the trimmed V and J ends, which lost 4 bases and 4 bases, there was a span of 11 bases. Germline CDR1 LGHDT, CDR2 YNNKEL (reference sequence). This CDR3 spans 13 amino acids. The chain's CDR3 is CASSPDTPYEQYF. The DNA for the CDR3 is TGTGCCAGCAGCCCCGACACTCCTTACGAGCAGTACTTC.

Remarks on this clone: Other DNA sequences in this sample translate to the same CDR3. The chain employs TRBV20-1 and TRBJ2-7, with 9 bases matching TRBD2. The CDR3 is made up of 12 amino acids. The germline V gene encodes CDR1 DFQATT and CDR2 SNEGSKA (reference sequence). With 3 bases clipped from V and 4 bases from J, the junction kept 1 base outside the gene matches. The CDR3 protein is CSASSGSYEQYF. The CDR3 DNA sequence: TGCAGTGCTAGTAGCGGGAGTTACGAGCAGTACTTC.